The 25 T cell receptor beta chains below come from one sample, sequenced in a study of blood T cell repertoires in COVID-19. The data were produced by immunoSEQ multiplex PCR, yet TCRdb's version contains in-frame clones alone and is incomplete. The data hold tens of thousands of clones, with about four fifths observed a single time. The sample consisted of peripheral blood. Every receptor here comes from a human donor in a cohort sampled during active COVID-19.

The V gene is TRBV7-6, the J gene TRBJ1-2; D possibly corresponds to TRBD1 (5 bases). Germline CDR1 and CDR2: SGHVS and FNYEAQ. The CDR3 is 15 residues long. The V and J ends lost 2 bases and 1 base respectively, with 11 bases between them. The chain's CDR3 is CASSLTLGVNYGYTF. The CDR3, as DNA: TGTGCCAGCAGCTTAACTCTAGGGGTTAACTATGGCTACACCTTC.

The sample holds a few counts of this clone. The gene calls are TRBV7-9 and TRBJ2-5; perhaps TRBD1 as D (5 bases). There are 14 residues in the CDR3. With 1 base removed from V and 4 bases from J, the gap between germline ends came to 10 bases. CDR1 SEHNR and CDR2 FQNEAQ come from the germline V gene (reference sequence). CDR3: CASSLEAGRETQYF. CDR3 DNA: TGTGCCAGCAGCTTAGAGGCAGGGCGAGAGACCCAGTACTTC.

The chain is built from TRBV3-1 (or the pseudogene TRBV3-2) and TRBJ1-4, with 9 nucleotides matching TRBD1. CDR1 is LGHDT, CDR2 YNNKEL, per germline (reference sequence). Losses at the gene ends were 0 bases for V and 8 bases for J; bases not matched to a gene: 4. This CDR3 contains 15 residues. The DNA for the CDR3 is TGTGCCAGCAGCCAAGAAAACAGGGGGCGGGAAAAACTGTTTTTT. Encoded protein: CASSQENRGREKLFF.

CDR3 in DNA: TGCGCCAGCCGGCGGCAGACAGGAGACAACACCGGGGAGCTGTTTTTT. Protein: CASRRQTGDNTGELFF. The chain recombines TRBV5-1 with TRBJ2-2; possibly TRBD1 for D (6 bases). The CDR3 is 16 residues long. Germline CDR1 is SGHRS and CDR2 is YFSETQ. V was trimmed by 7 bases and J by 2 bases, leaving 18 bases between them.

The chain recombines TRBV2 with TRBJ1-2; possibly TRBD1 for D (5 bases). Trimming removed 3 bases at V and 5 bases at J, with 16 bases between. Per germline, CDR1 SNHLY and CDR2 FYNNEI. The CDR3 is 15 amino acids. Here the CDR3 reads CASSDLGALGYGYTF. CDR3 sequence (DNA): TGTGCCAGCAGTGATTTAGGGGCGTTGGGGTATGGCTACACCTTC.

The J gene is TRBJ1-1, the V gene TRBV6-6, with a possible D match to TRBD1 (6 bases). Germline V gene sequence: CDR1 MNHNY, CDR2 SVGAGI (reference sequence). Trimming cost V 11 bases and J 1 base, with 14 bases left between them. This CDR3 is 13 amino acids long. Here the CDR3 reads CAAHREGNTEAFF. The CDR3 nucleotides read TGTGCCGCCCACAGGGAGGGGAACACTGAAGCTTTCTTT.

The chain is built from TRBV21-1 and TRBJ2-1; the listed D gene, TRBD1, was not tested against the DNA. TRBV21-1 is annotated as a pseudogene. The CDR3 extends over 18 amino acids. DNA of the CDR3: TGTGCCAGCAGCAAAGATGGGAGACAGGCGTTTATGGACAATGAGCAGTTCTTC. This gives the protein CASSKDGRQAFMDNEQFF.

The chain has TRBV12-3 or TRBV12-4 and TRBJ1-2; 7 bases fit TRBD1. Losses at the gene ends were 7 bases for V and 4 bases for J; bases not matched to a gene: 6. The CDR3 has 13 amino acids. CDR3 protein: CASNRGAFYGYTF. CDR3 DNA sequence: TGTGCCAGCAACAGGGGAGCCTTCTATGGCTACACCTTC.

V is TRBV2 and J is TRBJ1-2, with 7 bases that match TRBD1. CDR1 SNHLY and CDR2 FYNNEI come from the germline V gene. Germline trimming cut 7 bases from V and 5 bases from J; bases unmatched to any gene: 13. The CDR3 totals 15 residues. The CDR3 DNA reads TGTGCCAGCATTCGAGGGGGCGCGAAGGAGTATGGCTACACCTTC. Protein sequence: CASIRGGAKEYGYTF.

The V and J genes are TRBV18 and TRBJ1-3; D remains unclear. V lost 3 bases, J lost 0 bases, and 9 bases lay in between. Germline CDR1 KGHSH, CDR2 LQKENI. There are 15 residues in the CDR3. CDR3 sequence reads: CASSPSPSSGNTIYF. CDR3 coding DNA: TGTGCCAGCTCACCGTCTCCCAGCTCTGGAAACACCATATATTTT.

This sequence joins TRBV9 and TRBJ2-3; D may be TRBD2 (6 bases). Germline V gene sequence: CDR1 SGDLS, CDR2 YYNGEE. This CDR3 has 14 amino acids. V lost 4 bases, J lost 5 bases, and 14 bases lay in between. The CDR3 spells CASSFGLPRDTQYF. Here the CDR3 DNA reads TGTGCCAGCAGCTTTGGACTACCCAGAGATACGCAGTATTTT.

Here the CDR3 reads CASSAVRGNIQYF. The DNA of the CDR3 is TGTGCCAGCAGTGCGGTTCGCGGGAACATTCAGTACTTC. The rearrangement joins TRBV6-4 to TRBJ2-4; a possible D gene is TRBD2 (5 bases). This CDR3 spans 13 amino acids. Germline values: CDR1 MRHNA, CDR2 SNTAGT. The V gene lost 4 bases and the J gene lost 7 bases, with 11 bases spanning the gap.

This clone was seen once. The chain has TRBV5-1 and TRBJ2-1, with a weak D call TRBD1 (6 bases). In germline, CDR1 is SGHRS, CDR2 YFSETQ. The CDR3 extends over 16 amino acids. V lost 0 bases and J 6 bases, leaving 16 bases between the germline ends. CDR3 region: CASSLAPRSGVNEQFF. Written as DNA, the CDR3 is TGCGCCAGCAGCTTGGCCCCCCGGTCAGGGGTCAATGAGCAGTTCTTC.

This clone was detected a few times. The CDR3, as DNA: TGTGCCAGCATGAGGACCCTCGAGGGCAGTCAGCCCCAGCATTTT. Translation: CASMRTLEGSQPQHF. The chain uses TRBV6-5 and TRBJ1-5; no clear D. The CDR3 loop spans 15 amino acids. Germline CDR1 is MNHEY and CDR2 is SVGAGI. Trimming took off 7 bases at V and 6 bases at J, with 19 bases between the two ends.

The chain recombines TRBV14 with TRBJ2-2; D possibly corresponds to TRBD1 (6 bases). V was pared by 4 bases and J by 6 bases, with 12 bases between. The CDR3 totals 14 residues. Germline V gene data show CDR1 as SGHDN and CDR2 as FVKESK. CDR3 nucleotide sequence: TGTGCCAGCAGCCGCCCCGCAGGGGCCGGGGAGCTGTTTTTT. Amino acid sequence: CASSRPAGAGELFF.

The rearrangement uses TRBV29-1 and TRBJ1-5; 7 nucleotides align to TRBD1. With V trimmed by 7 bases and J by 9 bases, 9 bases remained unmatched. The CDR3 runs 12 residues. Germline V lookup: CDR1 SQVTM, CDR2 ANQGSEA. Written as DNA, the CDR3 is TGCAGCGGTGGGACAGCGGAAGGGCCCCAGCATTTT. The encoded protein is CSGGTAEGPQHF.

CDR3 in amino acids: CASSRDGSLDTQYF. As DNA, the CDR3 is TGTGCCAGCAGCCGCGATGGGAGCCTGGATACGCAGTATTTT. The chain combines TRBV7-9 with TRBJ2-3; D may be TRBD2 (5 bases). The CDR3 spans 14 residues. Per the germline V gene, CDR1 is SEHNR and CDR2 is FQNEAQ (reference sequence). V lost 5 bases to trimming and J lost 6 bases, with 15 bases between them.

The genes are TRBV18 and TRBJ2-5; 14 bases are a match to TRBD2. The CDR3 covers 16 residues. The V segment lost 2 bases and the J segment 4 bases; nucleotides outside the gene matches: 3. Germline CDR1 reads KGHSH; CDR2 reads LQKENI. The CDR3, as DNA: TGTGCCAGCTCACCAATGACTAGCGGGGGGGCAGAGACCCAGTACTTC. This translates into CASSPMTSGGAETQYF.

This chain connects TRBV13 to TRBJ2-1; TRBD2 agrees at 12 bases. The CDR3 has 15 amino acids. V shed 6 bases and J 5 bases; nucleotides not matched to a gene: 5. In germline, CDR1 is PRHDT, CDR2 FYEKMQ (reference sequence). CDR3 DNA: TGTGCCAGCAGTTTCTGGACTAGCGGGGACAATGAGCAGTTCTTC. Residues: CASSFWTSGDNEQFF.

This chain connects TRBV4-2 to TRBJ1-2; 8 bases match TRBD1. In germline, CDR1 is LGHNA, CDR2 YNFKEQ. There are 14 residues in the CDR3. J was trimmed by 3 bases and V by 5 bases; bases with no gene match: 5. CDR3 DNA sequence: TGTGCCAGCAGCGAGACAGGGGACCACTATGGCTACACCTTC. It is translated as CASSETGDHYGYTF.

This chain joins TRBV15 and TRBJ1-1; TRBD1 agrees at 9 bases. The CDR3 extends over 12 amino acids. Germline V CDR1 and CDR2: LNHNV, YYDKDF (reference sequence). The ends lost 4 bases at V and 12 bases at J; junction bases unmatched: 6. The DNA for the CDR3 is TGTGCCACCAGCAACCCCGGGACAGGGACTTTCTTT. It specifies CATSNPGTGTFF.

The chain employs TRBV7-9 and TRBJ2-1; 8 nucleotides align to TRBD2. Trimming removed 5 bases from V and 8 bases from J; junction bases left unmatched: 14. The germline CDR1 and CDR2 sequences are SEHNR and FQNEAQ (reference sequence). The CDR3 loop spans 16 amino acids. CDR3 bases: TGTGCCAGCAGCCCCCGGTGGCGGGGGGTTTTTTATGAGCAGTTCTTC. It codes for CASSPRWRGVFYEQFF.

The CDR3 coding sequence is TGTGCCAGTAGTATAGATCCCAGGAGCAATCAGCCCCAGCATTTT. Translation: CASSIDPRSNQPQHF. The chain couples TRBV19 to TRBJ1-5; D gene ambiguous. CDR1 LNHDA and CDR2 SQIVND come from the germline V gene (reference sequence). Trimming removed 0 bases at V and 1 base at J, with 7 bases between. CDR3 length equals 15 residues.

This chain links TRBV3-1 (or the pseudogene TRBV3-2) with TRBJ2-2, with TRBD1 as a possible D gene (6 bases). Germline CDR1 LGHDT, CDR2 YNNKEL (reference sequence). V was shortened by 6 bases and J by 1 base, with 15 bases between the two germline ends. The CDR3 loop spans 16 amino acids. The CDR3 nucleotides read TGTGCCAGCAGTCCCGGCAGGGGACGGAACACCGGGGAGCTGTTTTTT. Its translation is CASSPGRGRNTGELFF.

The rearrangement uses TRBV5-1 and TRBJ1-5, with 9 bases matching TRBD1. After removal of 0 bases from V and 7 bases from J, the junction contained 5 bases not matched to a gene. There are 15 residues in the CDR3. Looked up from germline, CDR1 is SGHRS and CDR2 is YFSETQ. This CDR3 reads CASSLAGQGEQPQHF. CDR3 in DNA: TGCGCCAGCAGCTTGGCGGGACAGGGCGAGCAGCCCCAGCATTTT. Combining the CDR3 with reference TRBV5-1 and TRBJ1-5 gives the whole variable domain KAGVTQTPRYLIKTRGQQVTLSCSPISGHRSVSWYQQTPGQGLQFLFEYFSETQRNKGNFPGRFSGRQFSNSRSEMNVSTLELGDSALYLCASSLAGQGEQPQHFGDGTRLSIL.